This TCR beta chain was captured in a study of blood T cell repertoires in COVID-19. Study background: Acute-phase and convalescent COVID-19 samples originated in the United States, Italy and Spain. Sources were T cells, B-cell-depleted T cells, or PBMCs; the material itself was cDNA or gDNA.

The CDR3 is 14 residues long. Germline lookup yields CDR1 SGHRS and CDR2 YFSETQ. J was trimmed by 6 bases and V by 0 bases; bases with no gene match: 5. Original analysis: The assay estimated nucleated cells by amplifying reference gene primers. The data were produced by immunoSEQ multiplex PCR, yet TCRdb's version contains in-frame clones alone and is incomplete. That table gives V, J and clone size, and the DNA gave D and trimming. In the table there are about 150,000 clones, around 84% of which are singletons. The Seattle patients, enrolled during active infection, were followed longitudinally. The chain combines TRBV5-1 with TRBJ1-1; TRBD1 aligns across 7 bases. The sequenced sample was peripheral blood. The receptor was derived from a woman aged 55-69 years with COVID-19, enrolled during active disease. CDR3 coding DNA: TGCGCCAGCAGCTTGGCTCTCACAGGGGCTGAAGCTTTCTTT. Translation: CASSLALTGAEAFF.